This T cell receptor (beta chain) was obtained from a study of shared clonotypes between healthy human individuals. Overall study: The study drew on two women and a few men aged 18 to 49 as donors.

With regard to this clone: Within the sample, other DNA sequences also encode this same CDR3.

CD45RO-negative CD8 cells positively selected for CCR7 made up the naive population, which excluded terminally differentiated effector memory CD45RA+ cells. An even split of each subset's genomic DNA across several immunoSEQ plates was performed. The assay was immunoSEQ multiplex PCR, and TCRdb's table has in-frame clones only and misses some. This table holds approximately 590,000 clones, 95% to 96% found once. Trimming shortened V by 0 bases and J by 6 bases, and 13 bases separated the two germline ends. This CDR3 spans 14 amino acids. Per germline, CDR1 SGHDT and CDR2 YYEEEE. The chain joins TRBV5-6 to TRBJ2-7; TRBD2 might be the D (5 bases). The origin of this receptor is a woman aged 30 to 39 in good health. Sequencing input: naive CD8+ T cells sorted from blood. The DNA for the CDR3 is TGTGCCAGCAGCTTGGGTGGCGGACTGAGCGAGCAGTACTTC. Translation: CASSLGGGLSEQYF.